The entry below gives a single T cell receptor beta chain sequence along with its context. This entry comes from a study of tumor-infiltrating lymphocytes in glioblastoma multiforme. Multiple V-beta primers and a C-beta primer amplified TCRB from RNA. TCRdb reprocessed the multiplex PCR reads via MiXCR and lists one record per CDR3 protein. The profile covers around 15,000 distinct CDR3 sequences, with roughly two thirds appearing a single time and under 40% taken by the ten largest. Germline CDR1 reads MNHEY; CDR2 reads SVGAGI. V was clipped by 0 bases and J by 0 bases, with 6 bases between them. The CDR3 is 15 residues long.

The TCR sequence derives from a male donor with glioblastoma. The sequenced sample consisted of brain tumor tissue. This chain links TRBV6-5 with TRBJ1-5; D not resolved. CDR3 sequence reads: CASSYSGGSNQPQHF. In nucleotides, the CDR3 is TGTGCCAGCAGTTACTCTGGCGGTAGCAATCAGCCCCAGCATTTT.